One TCR beta chain is described in this entry. The CDR3 sequence is 17 residues long. Germline values: CDR1 MNHNS, CDR2 SASEGT. V lost 1 base to trimming and J lost 3 bases, with 15 bases between them. The data derive from a study of blood T cell repertoires in COVID-19. Study summary: Nucleic acid was either cDNA or gDNA, and it came from T cells, B-cell-depleted T cells, or PBMCs.

In the original workflow: Estimated nucleated cell counts came from reference gene primer amplification. Clones were read by immunoSEQ multiplex PCR, and TCRdb kept only the in-frame ones, dropping some. The V and J calls and the clone size are those of that table, but D and trimming were determined from the DNA. The sample contains 75,000 to 95,000 clones, around nine tenths of which appear only once. The TCR originated in a woman over 75 with acute or convalescent COVID-19. Sequencing used peripheral blood. V and J are TRBV6-1 and TRBJ1-4, with a weak D call TRBD1 (6 bases). In nucleotides, the CDR3 is TGTGCCAGCAGTGAAGATGTGATAGGGGGGGCTAATGAAAAACTGTTTTTT. Its translation: CASSEDVIGGANEKLFF.